Reported below is one T cell receptor (beta chain). The data originate from a study of control samples from healthy donors and cancer patients. Libraries were prepared by immunoSEQ multiplex PCR; TCRdb keeps only in-frame clonotypes and omits some of them. The data show about 130,000 clones, about 91% seen once. The material sequenced was blood. The clonotype originates from a man aged 18 to 29 in good health.

The CDR3 nucleotides are TGCGCCAGCAGCCAAGGGGCTAGCGGGGGTCGCAATGAGCAGTTCTTC. Translation gives CASSQGASGGRNEQFF. The J gene is TRBJ2-1, the V gene TRBV4-1, with 10 bases lining up with TRBD2. The CDR3 covers 16 residues. The V gene end was trimmed by 1 base and the J gene end by 6 bases; junction bases not matched to a gene: 6. Germline V lookup: CDR1 MGHRA, CDR2 YSYEKL.